Below are 16 T cell receptor beta chains sequenced from a single sample in a study of blood T cells in healthy people across ages. Primed by a sample-barcoded 5' primer and a J-beta primer mix, a second PCR proceeded for roughly 7 to 11 cycles. TCRdb re-called the 5' RACE reads with MiXCR, one entry per CDR3 protein. The data hold more than 1,400,000 distinct CDR3 sequences, with around 42% observed a single time. What was sequenced was blood. These receptor sequences come from a woman aged 18-29 years in good health.

This clonotype was seen many times. The chain has TRBV28 and TRBJ2-1; D perhaps matches TRBD2 (6 bases). Germline CDR1 and CDR2: MDHEN and SYDVKM. The CDR3 spans 11 residues. Between the trimmed V and J ends, which lost 4 bases and 10 bases, there was a span of 8 bases. The CDR3 loop is CASSSGREQFF. Written as DNA, the CDR3 is TGTGCCAGCAGTTCAGGGAGGGAGCAGTTCTTC.

Details on this clonotype: One junction end does not reproduce the germline sequence, and a read error may be involved. The chain carries TRBV7-2 and TRBJ2-7, with TRBD2 as a possible D gene (6 bases). The germline V gene encodes CDR1 SGHTA and CDR2 FQGNSA. This CDR3 is built from 14 residues. The CDR3 reads CASSWRDGSYERYF. CDR3 nucleotide sequence: TGTGCCAGCAGCTGGCGGGACGGATCCTACGAGCGGTACTTC.

This rearrangement joins TRBV7-2 to TRBJ2-5; 8 nucleotides align to TRBD1. Germline lookup yields CDR1 SGHTA and CDR2 FQGNSA. The trim removed 6 bases at V and 11 bases at J, leaving 23 bases unmatched. CDR3 size: 17 residues. The chain's CDR3 is CASRLPRGQGELSEQYF. The CDR3, as DNA: TGTGCCAGCAGATTACCCAGGGGGCAGGGGGAGTTGAGTGAGCAGTACTTC.

CDR3 coding DNA: TGCGCCAGCAGCACAAGGGGGGATAATGAAAAACTGTTTTTT. It is translated as CASSTRGDNEKLFF. The genes are TRBV5-1 and TRBJ1-4; tentatively, D is TRBD1 (6 bases). The CDR3 is made up of 14 amino acids. V was pared by 4 bases and J by 4 bases, with 11 bases between. Germline values: CDR1 SGHRS, CDR2 YFSETQ.

This clonotype was counted only a few times. The V call is TRBV20-1, the J call TRBJ2-7, with D unclear. Germline-derived CDR1 and CDR2 are DFQATT and SNEGSKA (reference sequence). V lost 7 bases, J lost 2 bases, and 6 bases lay in between. The CDR3 extends over 10 amino acids. This CDR3 is CSVSTYEQYF. The CDR3 DNA sequence: TGCAGTGTTTCTACCTACGAGCAGTACTTC.

This clonotype came up a few times. V and J are TRBV27 and TRBJ2-7; 13 bases are shared with TRBD2. Per germline, CDR1 MNHEY and CDR2 SMNVEV (reference sequence). This CDR3 has 15 residues. J was trimmed by 3 bases and V by 7 bases; bases with no gene match: 6. The CDR3: CASTPRLAGGYEQYF. The CDR3 DNA follows: TGTGCCAGCACCCCACGACTAGCGGGGGGCTACGAGCAGTACTTC.

This clonotype was observed a few times. The V and J genes are TRBV12-3 or TRBV12-4 and TRBJ2-7, with D possibly matching TRBD2 (6 bases). The CDR3 loop spans 11 amino acids. The V end lost 8 bases, the J end lost 5 bases, and 10 bases lay between the germline ends. CDR3: CASGGVNEQYF. CDR3 DNA: TGTGCCAGCGGCGGGGTTAACGAGCAGTACTTC.

In this sample, this clonotype turned up a few times. The chain recombines TRBV5-1 with TRBJ2-3; the D gene is possibly TRBD2 (6 bases). The CDR3 is 13 amino acids. Between the trimmed V and J ends, which lost 3 bases and 6 bases, there was a span of 11 bases. In germline, CDR1 is SGHRS, CDR2 YFSETQ. CDR3 loop: CASSSDLADTQYF. The CDR3 DNA is TGCGCCAGCAGCTCTGACCTAGCGGATACGCAGTATTTT.

The chain uses TRBV29-1 and TRBJ2-5; TRBD1 matches at 7 bases. The CDR3 loop spans 12 amino acids. CDR1 and CDR2 (germline): SQVTM, ANQGSEA. V was clipped by 7 bases and J by 3 bases; unmatched bases: 5. The CDR3 DNA follows: TGCAGCGGAGCCGGACAGGAAGAGACCCAGTACTTC. It codes for CSGAGQEETQYF.

The chain joins TRBV20-1 to TRBJ2-1; perhaps TRBD2 as D (5 bases). V dropped 3 bases and J dropped 7 bases, with 16 bases sitting between them. The CDR3 sequence is 14 residues long. CDR1 and CDR2 (germline): DFQATT, SNEGSKA (reference sequence). The CDR3 nucleotides read TGCAGTGCTAGCTGGGTGGGAGTGGGAAATGAGCAGTTCTTC. Its protein is CSASWVGVGNEQFF.

The rearrangement uses TRBV3-1 and TRBJ2-4; no definite D call. The DNA end is more similar to TRBJ2-5, so the J call may be wrong. CDR1 and CDR2 from the germline V gene are LGHDT and YNNKEL (reference sequence). CDR3 length: 15 residues. CDR3 in amino acids: CASSQVVGVRETQYF. CDR3 sequence (DNA): TGTGCCAGCAGCCAAGTGGTGGGTGTTCGGGAGACCCAGTACTTC.

The table lists this clonotype with a few counts. The CDR3 region is CAIRRGGDEQYF. For the CDR3, the DNA is TGTGCCATCAGGAGAGGGGGGGACGAGCAGTACTTC. This chain connects TRBV10-3 to TRBJ2-7; D is possibly TRBD2 (7 bases). This CDR3 has 12 amino acids. V was clipped by 6 bases and J by 5 bases, with 11 bases between them. CDR1 and CDR2 from the germline V gene are ENHRY and SYGVKD.

A few counts support this clonotype. The rearrangement uses TRBV3-1 and TRBJ2-3; 8 bases agree with TRBD1. This CDR3 has 15 residues. Germline CDR1 and CDR2: LGHDT and YNNKEL (reference sequence). The J segment lost 7 bases and the V segment lost 3 bases, leaving 9 bases of the junction unmatched. The CDR3 DNA is TGTGCCAGCAGCCACCCAGGACAGGGAACAAATACGCAGTATTTT. Encoded protein: CASSHPGQGTNTQYF.

The CDR3 sequence is CASSQTREITDTQYF. DNA of the CDR3: TGTGCCAGCAGTCAAACTCGGGAGATCACAGATACGCAGTATTTT. This sequence joins TRBV14 and TRBJ2-3, with D tentatively TRBD2 (6 bases). This CDR3 spans 15 amino acids. Trimming removed 6 bases from V and 2 bases from J, with 15 bases in between. Germline V gene data show CDR1 as SGHDN and CDR2 as FVKESK.

As concerns this clonotype: Relative to the germline gene, one junction end is altered; a read error may explain this. The rearrangement joins TRBV10-3 to TRBJ2-3; 7 bases fit TRBD2. The CDR3 runs 16 residues. The V gene's germline CDR1 is ENHRY and CDR2 SYGVKD. CDR3 sequence reads: CTISESAGEHTDTQYF. The CDR3 DNA follows: TGTACCATCAGTGAGTCGGCGGGGGAACACACAGATACGCAGTATTTT.

This clonotype was counted many times. The chain employs TRBV7-9 and TRBJ2-7; 9 nucleotides match TRBD2. CDR1 and CDR2 (germline): SEHNR, FQNEAQ (reference sequence). V lost 7 bases to trimming and J lost 2 bases; unmatched junction nucleotides: 18. CDR3 length: 18 amino acids. CDR3 nucleotides: TGTGCCAGCAACAGGATCCTGGCTAGCGGGACTCCAACCTACGAGCAGTACTTC. It translates to CASNRILASGTPTYEQYF.